The entry that follows covers one T cell receptor beta chain sequence. Its antigen is unknown. PCR employed 60 Vbeta and 13 Jbeta primers. Here immunoSEQ multiplex PCR was the method, and the copy in TCRdb shows in-frame clones only, minus some. The sample carries about 130,000 clones, around 80% recorded once. This sample is part of a study of cytomegalovirus exposure and HLA in healthy donors. CDR3 length: 12 amino acids. V lost 7 bases, J lost 6 bases, and 13 bases lay in between. From germline, CDR1 is LGHNT and CDR2 FRNRAP. Whole-study results and caveats: The authors later found HLA-associated TCR beta chains more clonally expanded than equally common others.

The chain is built from TRBV12-5 and TRBJ2-7; no definite D call. This TCR came from a woman between 50 and 59 years old in good health and CMV-seronegative. Specimen: PBMCs. The CDR3, as DNA: TGTGCTAGTGCCCTGGGCGTTGGCGAGCAGTACGTC. Its translation: CASALGVGEQYV.